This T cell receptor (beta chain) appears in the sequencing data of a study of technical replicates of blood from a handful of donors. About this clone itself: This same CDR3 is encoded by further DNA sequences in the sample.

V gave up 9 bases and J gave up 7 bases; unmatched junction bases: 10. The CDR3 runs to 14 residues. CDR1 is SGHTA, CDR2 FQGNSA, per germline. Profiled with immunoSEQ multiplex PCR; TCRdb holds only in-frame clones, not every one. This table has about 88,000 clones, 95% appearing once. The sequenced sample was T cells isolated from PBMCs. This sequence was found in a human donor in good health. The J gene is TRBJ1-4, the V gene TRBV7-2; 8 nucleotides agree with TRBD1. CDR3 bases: TGTGCCAGTAGCATGGACAGGGCGATTGAAAAACTGTTTTTT. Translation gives CASSMDRAIEKLFF.